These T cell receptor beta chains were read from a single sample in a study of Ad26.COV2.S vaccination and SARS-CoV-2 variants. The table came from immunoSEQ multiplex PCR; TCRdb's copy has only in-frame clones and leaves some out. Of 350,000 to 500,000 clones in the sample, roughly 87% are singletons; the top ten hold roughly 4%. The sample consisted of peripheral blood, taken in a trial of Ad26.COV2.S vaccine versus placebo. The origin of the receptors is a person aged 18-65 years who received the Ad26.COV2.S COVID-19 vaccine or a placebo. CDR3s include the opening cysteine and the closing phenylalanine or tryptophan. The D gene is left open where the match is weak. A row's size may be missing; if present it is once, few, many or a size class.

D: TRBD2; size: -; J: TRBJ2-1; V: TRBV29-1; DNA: TGCAGCGTTCCACCCTCGGGGGGAGGAGGAGTAAATGAGCAGTTCTTC; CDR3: CSVPPSGGGGVNEQFF
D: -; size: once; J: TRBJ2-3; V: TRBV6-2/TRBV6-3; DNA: TGTGCCAGCAGTTATGGTAGCCTTGGCACAGATACGCAGTATTTT; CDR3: CASSYGSLGTDTQYF
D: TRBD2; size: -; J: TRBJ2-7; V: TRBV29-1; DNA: TGCAGCGCCACTAGCGGGAGCATCTACGAGCAGTACTTC; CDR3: CSATSGSIYEQYF
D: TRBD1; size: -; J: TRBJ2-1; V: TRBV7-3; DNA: TGTGCCAGCAGTATCGCCGGACAGGGAGAGTATGAGCAGTTCTTC; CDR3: CASSIAGQGEYEQFF
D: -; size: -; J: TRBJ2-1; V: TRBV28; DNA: TGTGCCAGCAGTTTTGGTGTCAATGAGCAGTTCTTC; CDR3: CASSFGVNEQFF
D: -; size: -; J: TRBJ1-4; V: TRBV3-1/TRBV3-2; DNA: TGTGCCAGCAGCCAAGATCGGAGGGGGTGGCCTAATGAAAAACTGTTTTTT; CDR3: CASSQDRRGWPNEKLFF
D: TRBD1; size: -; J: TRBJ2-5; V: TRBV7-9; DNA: TGTGCCAGCAGCTACGCCCCCCTCACAGGGGGCGAGGTGGAGACCCAGTACTTC; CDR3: CASSYAPLTGGEVETQYF
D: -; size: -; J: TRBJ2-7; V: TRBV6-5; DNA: TGTGCCAGCAGTTACTCCCGGGTATACGAGCAGTACTTC; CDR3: CASSYSRVYEQYF
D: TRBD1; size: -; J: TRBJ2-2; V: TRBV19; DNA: TGTGCCAGTAGCCCAGGGACAGGGGGACCGAACACCGGGGAGCTGTTTTTT; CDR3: CASSPGTGGPNTGELFF
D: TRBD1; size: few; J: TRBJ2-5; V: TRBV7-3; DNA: TGTGCCAGCAGCTTAAGTCCAGGGGGCTTAGAGACCCAGTACTTC; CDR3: CASSLSPGGLETQYF
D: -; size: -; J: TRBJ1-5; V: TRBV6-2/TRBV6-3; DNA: TGTGCCAGCAGTGAGACCGGGCTGCTATTTCAGCCCCAGCATTTT; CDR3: CASSETGLLFQPQHF
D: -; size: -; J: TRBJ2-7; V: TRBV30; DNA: TGTGCCTGGACGGGTCGAGCCTACGAGCAGTACTTC; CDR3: CAWTGRAYEQYF
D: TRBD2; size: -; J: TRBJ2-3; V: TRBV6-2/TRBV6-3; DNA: TGTGCCAGCAGCAAAGGACTAGCGGGAGGGCAAGTCGCAGATACGCAGTATTTT; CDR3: CASSKGLAGGQVADTQYF
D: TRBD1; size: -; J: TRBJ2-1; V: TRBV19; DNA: TGTGCCAGTAGCCCAGGGGGAATCCATGAGCAGTTCTTC; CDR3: CASSPGGIHEQFF
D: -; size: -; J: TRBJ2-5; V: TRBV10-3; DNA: TGTGCCATCGGTGAATTCAGAGCCCAAGAGACCCAGTACTTC; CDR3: CAIGEFRAQETQYF
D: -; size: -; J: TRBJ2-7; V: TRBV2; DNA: TGTGCCAGCGGACGGGAGTACGAGCAGTACTTC; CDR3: CASGREYEQYF
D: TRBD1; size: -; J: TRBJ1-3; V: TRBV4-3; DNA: TGCGCCAGCAGCCCGGACAGGGGAGACGGAAACACCATATATTTT; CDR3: CASSPDRGDGNTIYF